A single sample is the source of the 12 T cell receptor beta chains below, sequenced in a study of technical replicates of blood from a few donors. Assay used: immunoSEQ multiplex PCR; TCRdb lists only in-frame clones, some missing. The table includes about 72,000 clones, 95% to 96% detected once. Sequencing was performed on T cells isolated from PBMCs. Receptors originate from a human donor in good health.

The chain links TRBV5-5 to TRBJ2-7; 10 nucleotides align to TRBD1. Germline CDR1 SGHKS, CDR2 YYEKEE (reference sequence). V shed 4 bases, J shed 4 bases, and the junction held 14 bases outside the gene matches. This CDR3 has 17 residues. CDR3 in amino acids: CASSRSHSGTGVYEQYF. The CDR3 region has the DNA TGTGCCAGCAGCCGGAGCCACTCCGGGACAGGGGTATACGAGCAGTACTTC.

This sequence joins TRBV4-2 and TRBJ1-2; D gene unclear. CDR1 is LGHNA and CDR2 is YNFKEQ in the germline V gene. The CDR3 loop spans 15 amino acids. V shed 0 bases and J shed 4 bases, with 12 bases lying between them. This CDR3 is CASSQDGSAFYGYTF. CDR3 nucleotides: TGTGCCAGCAGCCAAGATGGCAGTGCTTTCTATGGCTACACCTTC.

The chain is built from TRBV15 and TRBJ2-4, with unresolved D. V was pared by 0 bases and J by 16 bases, with 19 bases between. This CDR3 region has 14 residues. CDR1 is LNHNV, CDR2 YYDKDF, per germline (reference sequence). The CDR3 DNA reads TGTGCCACCAGCAGAGATCAGGTAGACCGGTACAGTTACTTC. Translating gives CATSRDQVDRYSYF.

The rearrangement uses TRBV27 and TRBJ1-2; no firm D call. V was pared by 5 bases and J by 3 bases, with 16 bases between. This CDR3 comprises 15 residues. CDR1 MNHEY and CDR2 SMNVEV come from the germline V gene (reference sequence). CDR3 DNA sequence: TGTGCCAGCAGTGGCGAAAGGGAGAGGGACTATGGCTACACCTTC. It yields the protein CASSGERERDYGYTF.

J is TRBJ1-1 and V is TRBV7-6, with a weak D call TRBD1 (5 bases). CDR1 is SGHVS, CDR2 FNYEAQ, per germline. The CDR3 loop spans 13 amino acids. V lost 2 bases and J 7 bases, leaving 11 bases between the germline ends. As DNA, the CDR3 is TGTGCCAGCAGCTTATCGGGGGATCTTGAAGCTTTCTTT. This codes for CASSLSGDLEAFF.

This chain uses TRBV2 with TRBJ1-5; 7 nucleotides match TRBD1. CDR3 length: 16 amino acids. V was clipped by 8 bases and J by 0 bases; unmatched bases: 10. The germline gives CDR1 SNHLY, CDR2 FYNNEI. The CDR3 DNA reads as TGTGCCAGCGGGACAGACGAAGACTATAGCAATCAGCCCCAGCATTTT. Protein product: CASGTDEDYSNQPQHF. The full variable domain, completed using reference TRBV2 and TRBJ1-5, is EPEVTQTPSHQVTQMGQEVILRCVPISNHLYFYWYRQILGQKVEFLVSFYNNEISEKSEIFDDQFSVERPDGSNFTLKIRSTKLEDSAMYFCASGTDEDYSNQPQHFGDGTRLSIL.

The rearrangement joins TRBV6-5 to TRBJ2-7, with 8 bases aligning to TRBD1. The CDR3 runs to 15 residues. V was pared by 5 bases and J by 3 bases, with 9 bases of the junction left unmatched. Germline V gene lookup returns CDR1 MNHEY and CDR2 SVGAGI. CDR3 in amino acids: CASSPDRGGSYEQYF. As DNA, the CDR3 is TGTGCCAGCAGTCCCGACAGGGGAGGTAGCTACGAGCAGTACTTC.

The chain is built from TRBV7-2 and TRBJ2-3; 10 bases map to TRBD2. After removal of 5 bases from V and 10 bases from J, the junction contained 6 bases not matched to a gene. Germline V gives CDR1 SGHTA, CDR2 FQGNSA. This CDR3 is 13 amino acids long. The DNA of the CDR3 is TGTGCCAGCAGCCCGTCTAGCGGGAGAGCGCAGTATTTT. Its translation is CASSPSSGRAQYF. The full variable domain, with the rest looked up from reference TRBV7-2 and TRBJ2-3, is GAGVSQSPSNKVTEKGKDVELRCDPISGHTALYWYRQSLGQGLEFLIYFQGNSAPDKSGLPSDRFSAERTGGSVSTLTIQRTQQEDSAVYLCASSPSSGRAQYFGPGTRLTVL.

This chain links TRBV7-2 with TRBJ2-1; D gene uncertain. V lost 5 bases to trimming and J lost 7 bases, with 18 bases between them. The CDR3 is 15 residues long. Germline CDR1 is SGHTA and CDR2 is FQGNSA. Here the CDR3 DNA reads TGTGCCAGCAGCCACGACGGTAGTAGCTTTAATGAGCAGTTCTTC. Translated, it gives CASSHDGSSFNEQFF.

The CDR3 loop is CASSYYEGSYNEQFF. In DNA, the CDR3 is TGTGCCAGCAGTTACTATGAGGGATCCTACAATGAGCAGTTCTTC. The chain employs TRBV6-5 and TRBJ2-1; D is perhaps TRBD2 (5 bases). CDR3 length: 15 residues. Trimming left V 1 base short and J 1 base short, with 8 bases between. Germline V gene data show CDR1 as MNHEY and CDR2 as SVGAGI.

The table lists this clone with a count of one. The chain recombines TRBV5-1 with TRBJ1-2, with D tentatively TRBD1 (6 bases). Germline V gene sequence: CDR1 SGHRS, CDR2 YFSETQ. The ends were cut back, 4 bases at V and 7 bases at J, with 11 bases in the middle. CDR3 length equals 12 residues. The CDR3 loop is CASSEGGSGYTF. Written as DNA, the CDR3 is TGCGCCAGCAGCGAAGGGGGATCTGGCTACACCTTC.

In DNA, the CDR3 is TGTGCCAGCAGCCGGTATAACGTCCTGTTGAACACTGAAGCTTTCTTT. This sequence encodes CASSRYNVLLNTEAFF. The chain couples TRBV7-9 to TRBJ1-1; D gene uncertain. The ends were cut back, 5 bases at V and 0 bases at J, with 16 bases in the middle. Germline loops: CDR1 SEHNR, CDR2 FQNEAQ (reference sequence). There are 16 residues in the CDR3.